This T cell receptor (beta chain) emerged from a study of beta chain features in type 1 diabetes. The authors reverse transcribed all of the isolated RNA, so sequencing captured expressed TCRB transcripts. Regulatory, naive and central memory T cell samples averaged approximately 3.8 million reads. Sequencing used immunoSEQ multiplex PCR; TCRdb keeps in-frame clones, though not all of them. The data hold 330,000 or so clones, with around 19% observed a single time. Notes on the study in general: Sampled from patients, naive, central memory and Treg TCRB repertoires appeared more similar than those sampled from healthy donors.

This clone has a handful of counts. Its antigen remains unknown. The CDR3 covers 14 residues. J gave up 3 bases and V 4 bases, and 5 bases lay outside the gene matches. Germline V CDR1 and CDR2: LGHNA, YNFKEQ. Purity (above 98%) was reached by all sorted populations. Sequencing was carried out using naive CD4+ T cells from blood. The TCR sequence derives from a woman aged 18 to 35 in good health. The chain carries TRBV4-2 and TRBJ2-7, with 8 bases aligning to TRBD2. This CDR3 reads CASSLSAGDYEQYF. As DNA, the CDR3 is TGTGCCAGCAGCCTCTCAGCGGGGGACTACGAGCAGTACTTC.